This T cell receptor (beta chain) was sequenced for a study of cytomegalovirus exposure and HLA in healthy donors. Study results and limitations: The classifier, whose performance was assessed in both the original and validation cohorts, reportedly diagnosed cytomegalovirus status with high specificity and sensitivity.

Concerning this clone itself: Its antigen is unknown.

PCR primers comprised 60 Vbeta and 13 Jbeta primers. TCRdb's copy holds only in-frame clones and misses some; the assay was immunoSEQ multiplex PCR. The sample has about 170,000 clones, roughly 80% seen once. The sequence came from a male donor in good health and CMV-seronegative. The sample taken for sequencing was PBMCs.

The DNA of the CDR3 is TGTGCCAGCAGCGTATCAGGATCCCTTAATGAAAAACTGTTTTTT. Translated: CASSVSGSLNEKLFF. V is TRBV9 and J is TRBJ1-4, with D uncertain. Trimming took 1 base from V and 4 from J, leaving 11 bases between them. This CDR3 has 15 amino acids. Germline V gives CDR1 SGDLS, CDR2 YYNGEE.